These 30 T cell receptor beta chains were all obtained from the same sample, sequenced in a study of blood T cell repertoires in COVID-19. Here immunoSEQ multiplex PCR was the method, and the copy in TCRdb shows in-frame clones only, minus some. The sample has about 68,000 clones, about 82% seen once. Input material: peripheral blood. Source of these receptors: a man aged 50-60 years with acute or convalescent COVID-19.

This clone was seen just once. This sequence joins TRBV2 and TRBJ1-5, with 7 bases identical to TRBD1. CDR1 SNHLY and CDR2 FYNNEI come from the germline V gene. The CDR3 length is 14 residues. The junction had 5 bases not matched to a gene; V was cut back by 7 bases and J by 2 bases. The CDR3 sequence is CASNYDRGNQPQHF. DNA of the CDR3: TGTGCCAGCAACTATGACAGGGGCAATCAGCCCCAGCATTTT.

The chain is built from TRBV7-8 and TRBJ2-3; D possibly corresponds to TRBD2 (5 bases). Trimming took 5 bases from V and 2 from J, leaving 11 bases between them. This CDR3 spans 14 amino acids. The germline V gene encodes CDR1 SGHVS and CDR2 FQNEAQ. CDR3 sequence: CASSPWESTDTQYF. The CDR3 bases are TGTGCCAGCAGCCCCTGGGAGTCCACAGATACGCAGTATTTT.

This clone was counted a few times. This chain joins TRBV9 and TRBJ1-2, with a tentative D call TRBD1 (6 bases). V lost 1 base, J lost 8 bases, and 12 bases lay in between. Germline CDR1 SGDLS, CDR2 YYNGEE. CDR3 length equals 13 residues. Here the CDR3 DNA reads TGTGCCAGCAGCGTAAGGTCAGGGGAGGGCTACACCTTC. It codes for CASSVRSGEGYTF.

CDR3 in amino acids: CASLEKWCSPLHF. DNA for the CDR3: TGTGCCAGTCTAGAAAAGTGGTGCTCACCCCTCCACTTT. The V gene is TRBV21-1, the J gene TRBJ1-6. TRBV21-1 is listed as a pseudogene. The CDR3 is 13 amino acids.

The chain recombines TRBV6-1 with TRBJ1-5, with TRBD1 as a possible D gene (6 bases). V was cut by 0 bases and J by 5 bases, with 14 bases left in between. The CDR3 totals 16 residues. The germline V gene has CDR1 MNHNS and CDR2 SASEGT. CDR3 sequence reads: CASSEARGADYQPQHF. In nucleotides, the CDR3 is TGTGCCAGCAGTGAAGCGCGGGGGGCCGATTATCAGCCCCAGCATTTT.

The chain recombines TRBV9 with TRBJ2-1, with TRBD2 as a possible D gene (6 bases). Looked up from germline, CDR1 is SGDLS and CDR2 is YYNGEE. V gave up 4 bases and J gave up 5 bases, with 16 bases separating them. The CDR3 runs 15 residues. In DNA form, the CDR3 reads TGTGCCAGCAGCAGAGATGGGGACTTTGACAATGAGCAGTTCTTC. It yields the protein CASSRDGDFDNEQFF.

J is TRBJ1-1 and V is TRBV5-4, with 12 bases identical to TRBD1. J lost 3 bases, V lost 0 bases, and 12 bases had no gene match. The CDR3 runs to 19 residues. In germline, CDR1 is SGHNT, CDR2 YYREEE (reference sequence). The CDR3: CASSLAGTGGAVGDTEAFF. The CDR3 DNA sequence: TGTGCCAGCAGCTTGGCCGGGACAGGGGGCGCAGTTGGGGACACTGAAGCTTTCTTT.

The J gene is TRBJ2-6, the V gene TRBV5-6; 10 nucleotides match TRBD2. This CDR3 spans 18 amino acids. Germline CDR1 SGHDT, CDR2 YYEEEE. V dropped 4 bases and J dropped 2; count of bases not matched to a gene: 9. CDR3 in DNA: TGTGCCAGCAGCCTTTGGGCTAGCGGGGGAGCTGGGGCCAACGTCCTGACTTTC. Its protein product is CASSLWASGGAGANVLTF. The whole variable domain, remainder taken from reference TRBV5-6 and TRBJ2-6, is DAGVTQSPTHLIKTRGQQVTLRCSPKSGHDTVSWYQQALGQGPQFIFQYYEEEERQRGNFPDRFSGHQFPNYSSELNVNALLLGDSALYLCASSLWASGGAGANVLTFGAGSRLTVL.

The chain is built from TRBV14 and TRBJ2-5; no firm D call. Trimming removed 1 base from V and 4 bases from J, with 13 bases in between. Germline loops: CDR1 SGHDN, CDR2 FVKESK. This CDR3 has 15 amino acids. CDR3 loop: CASSQALHGSETQYF. The DNA of the CDR3 is TGTGCCAGCAGCCAAGCCCTTCACGGGTCAGAGACCCAGTACTTC.

A single count supports this clone. This chain links TRBV21-1 with TRBJ1-2. TRBV21-1 is a pseudogene locus. The CDR3 is 14 residues long. As DNA, the CDR3 is TGTGCCAGCAGCAAAGAGGCGGGAAACTATGGCTACACCTTC. Amino acid sequence: CASSKEAGNYGYTF.

This chain links TRBV23-1 with TRBJ2-3, with 12 bases fitting TRBD1. TRBV23-1 is designated an ORF whose function remains uncertain. The CDR3 sequence is 15 residues long. The V segment lost 6 bases and the J segment 4 bases; nucleotides outside the gene matches: 5. The CDR3 DNA is TGCGCCAGCAGGTTCCGGGACAGGGGGCCAGATACGCAGTATTTT. It specifies CASRFRDRGPDTQYF.

The rearrangement joins TRBV5-4 to TRBJ2-2; D is uncertain. V was clipped by 2 bases and J by 6 bases, with 14 bases between them. The CDR3 covers 15 residues. CDR1 is SGHNT and CDR2 is YYREEE in the germline V gene (reference sequence). CDR3 coding DNA: TGTGCCAGCAGCTTCCCCCCGCACCGGGCCGGGGAGCTGTTTTTT. This sequence encodes CASSFPPHRAGELFF.

This clone showed up just once. V usage is TRBV18 and J usage is TRBJ2-7; 7 bases line up with TRBD1. Trimming took 3 bases from V and 0 from J; bases not matched to a gene: 11. Germline lookup yields CDR1 KGHSH and CDR2 LQKENI. CDR3 length equals 17 residues. As DNA, the CDR3 is TGTGCCAGCTCACCTAATCCGGGACAGCAATTCTCCTACGAGCAGTACTTC. Its translation is CASSPNPGQQFSYEQYF.

The V call is TRBV11-2, the J call TRBJ1-2; 11 bases line up with TRBD1. Germline V CDR1 and CDR2: SGHAT, FQNNGV. The CDR3 totals 14 residues. V lost 5 bases to trimming and J lost 6 bases; unmatched junction nucleotides: 5. This CDR3 reads CASSVDRGLDGYTF. CDR3 sequence (DNA): TGTGCCAGCAGCGTGGACAGGGGGCTCGATGGCTACACCTTC.

J is TRBJ2-1 and V is TRBV27, with TRBD2 as a possible D gene (5 bases). Germline-derived CDR1 and CDR2 are MNHEY and SMNVEV (reference sequence). Trimming removed 2 bases from V and 4 bases from J, with 12 bases in between. This CDR3 contains 15 residues. DNA for the CDR3: TGTGCCAGCAGTTTAAAAGTGGGAGTATACAATGAGCAGTTCTTC. It is translated as CASSLKVGVYNEQFF.

The CDR3 loop is CAWSTGGGPTGELFF. CDR3 bases: TGTGCCTGGAGTACTGGCGGGGGGCCCACCGGGGAGCTGTTTTTT. The genes are TRBV30 and TRBJ2-2; 8 nucleotides align to TRBD2. Germline V gene lookup returns CDR1 GTSNPN and CDR2 SVGIG (reference sequence). The trim removed 2 bases at V and 4 bases at J, leaving 6 bases unmatched. The CDR3 length is 15 residues.

The chain combines TRBV20-1 with TRBJ1-2; no definite D call. V was cut by 7 bases and J by 4 bases, with 10 bases left in between. The germline V gene has CDR1 DFQATT and CDR2 SNEGSKA (reference sequence). This CDR3 is built from 11 residues. CDR3 DNA sequence: TGCAGTGTAAGAGGCACCTATGGCTACACCTTC. It translates to CSVRGTYGYTF.

The chain recombines TRBV5-4 with TRBJ2-7, with 9 bases identical to TRBD1. Germline V gene lookup returns CDR1 SGHNT and CDR2 YYREEE (reference sequence). This CDR3 has 15 amino acids. The V and J ends lost 3 bases and 6 bases, in that order; junction bases with no gene match: 10. The CDR3 sequence is CASSSTGTGHFEQYV. The CDR3 DNA follows: TGTGCCAGCAGCTCCACCGGGACAGGGCATTTCGAGCAGTACGTC.

CDR3 sequence reads: CASSQDRAGVTGYTQYF. The CDR3 DNA reads TGCGCCAGCAGCCAAGATCGGGCGGGGGTGACGGGTTATACGCAGTATTTT. The V call is TRBV4-1, the J call TRBJ2-3; TRBD2 agrees at 7 bases. Germline assignment: CDR1 MGHRA and CDR2 YSYEKL. The CDR3 extends over 17 amino acids. V dropped 0 bases and J dropped 7; count of bases not matched to a gene: 13.

This clone was detected once. The CDR3 DNA reads TGTGCCAGCAGCCCCTTCTGGAACACTGAAGCTTTCTTT. Amino acids: CASSPFWNTEAFF. The chain links TRBV14 to TRBJ1-1; D gene uncertain. There are 13 residues in the CDR3. Germline V gene data show CDR1 as SGHDN and CDR2 as FVKESK. Trimming took 4 bases from V and 1 from J, leaving 7 bases between them.

The V and J genes are TRBV5-1 and TRBJ1-2, with D possibly being TRBD1 (5 bases). Between the trimmed V and J ends, which lost 1 base and 6 bases, there was a span of 10 bases. The CDR3 has 13 amino acids. In germline, CDR1 is SGHRS, CDR2 YFSETQ. The CDR3 DNA follows: TGCGCCAGCAGCTTGCGACAGATGGATGGCTACACCTTC. Translation gives CASSLRQMDGYTF.

The chain links TRBV4-1 to TRBJ2-1; the D is unclear. The CDR3 is 16 amino acids. Looked up from germline, CDR1 is MGHRA and CDR2 is YSYEKL. Trimming left V 1 base short and J 0 bases short, with 10 bases between. This chain's CDR3 is CASSQVDIFSYNEQFF. DNA of the CDR3: TGCGCCAGCAGCCAAGTCGACATTTTCTCCTACAATGAGCAGTTCTTC.

The J gene is TRBJ1-2, the V gene TRBV2; a possible D gene is TRBD1 (5 bases). Trimming left V 2 bases short and J 3 bases short, with 10 bases between. The length of the CDR3 is 14 residues. The germline CDR1 and CDR2 sequences are SNHLY and FYNNEI. The CDR3 spells CASSEIRGDYGYTF. The CDR3 DNA is TGTGCCAGCAGTGAAATTCGGGGGGACTATGGCTACACCTTC.

The rearrangement joins TRBV5-4 to TRBJ2-1, with 9 nucleotides matching TRBD1. CDR1 SGHNT and CDR2 YYREEE come from the germline V gene (reference sequence). The CDR3 extends over 13 amino acids. After removal of 7 bases from V and 5 bases from J, the junction contained 4 bases not matched to a gene. CDR3 amino acids: CASAGTGNNEQFF. CDR3 DNA: TGTGCCAGCGCCGGGACAGGGAACAATGAGCAGTTCTTC. Looking up the rest from reference TRBV5-4 and TRBJ2-1 gives the full variable domain: ETGVTQSPTHLIKTRGQQVTLRCSSQSGHNTVSWYQQALGQGPQFIFQYYREEENGRGNFPPRFSGLQFPNYSSELNVNALELDDSALYLCASAGTGNNEQFFGPGTRLTVL.

V usage is TRBV30 and J usage is TRBJ1-1; 10 bases match TRBD1. Losses at the gene ends were 5 bases for V and 1 base for J; bases not matched to a gene: 1. The CDR3 consists of 13 residues. Germline-derived CDR1 and CDR2 are GTSNPN and SVGIG (reference sequence). CDR3 sequence reads: CAWGDRGNTEAFF. The CDR3 nucleotides are TGTGCCTGGGGGGACAGGGGGAACACTGAAGCTTTCTTT.

In DNA form, the CDR3 reads TGTGCCAGCAGCTTAGTGCCCGGGACAGGGGGCAGCGAGCAGTACTTC. Protein: CASSLVPGTGGSEQYF. J is TRBJ2-7 and V is TRBV11-2, with 12 positions matching TRBD1. CDR3 length: 16 residues. The V gene's germline CDR1 is SGHAT and CDR2 FQNNGV. Losses at the gene ends were 1 base for V and 6 bases for J; bases not matched to a gene: 7.

This rearrangement joins TRBV11-2 to TRBJ1-4, with D possibly being TRBD1 (5 bases). Germline V gene lookup returns CDR1 SGHAT and CDR2 FQNNGV. This CDR3 contains 16 residues. V shed 6 bases and J shed 8 bases, with 22 bases lying between them. The CDR3 sequence: CASSLYDSLNREKLFF. The CDR3 DNA reads TGTGCCAGCAGTCTATACGACAGCCTTAATCGCGAAAAACTGTTTTTT.

J is TRBJ2-1 and V is TRBV5-6; no clear D gene. The germline V and J ends were trimmed by 4 bases and 5 bases, with 4 bases remaining between them. Germline V gives CDR1 SGHDT, CDR2 YYEEEE. This CDR3 contains 11 residues. DNA of the CDR3: TGTGCCAGCAGCGCAGACAATGAGCAGTTCTTC. This codes for CASSADNEQFF.

V is TRBV6-5 and J is TRBJ2-5, with a tentative D call TRBD2 (5 bases). V shed 9 bases and J shed 2 bases, with 10 bases lying between them. CDR3 length equals 12 residues. CDR1 is MNHEY and CDR2 is SVGAGI in the germline V gene. The CDR3 is CASGRGQETQYF. CDR3 sequence (DNA): TGTGCCAGTGGACGGGGTCAAGAGACCCAGTACTTC.

The V and J genes are TRBV6-1 and TRBJ1-2; D ambiguous. The V gene's germline CDR1 is MNHNS and CDR2 SASEGT. Trimming removed 1 base at V and 7 bases at J, with 13 bases between. The CDR3 is 14 residues long. This chain's CDR3 is CASSEDRSLTGYTF. For the CDR3, the DNA is TGTGCCAGCAGTGAAGACAGATCCCTCACTGGCTACACCTTC.